This T cell receptor (beta chain) was captured by sequencing in a study of tumor and adjacent non-tumor tissue in lung cancer. Overall study context: Patients comprised eleven to twelve adenocarcinoma, a couple of squamous cell carcinoma and 1 small cell lung cancer. On average, productive TCRbeta reads reached about 4 million per sample.

Study-wide results and caveats: Normal lung showed higher cumulative top 100 clone frequency than tumor. Tumor TCR diversity, when higher, was linked to shorter survival.

The length of the CDR3 is 14 residues. The germline gives CDR1 SGHVS, CDR2 FQNEAQ. Remarks on this clonotype: Its antigen remains unidentified. The junction and the germline gene differ at one end; a read error may be behind it.

Three rounds of nested PCR, following a modified ARM-PCR protocol, produced the TCRbeta library. TCRdb redid the calling of the multiplex PCR reads with MiXCR, one entry per CDR3 protein. This sample has approximately 68,000 distinct CDR3 sequences, with 75% to 85% found just once. The template was RNA from unsorted bulk tissue. This non-tumor lung sample came from over 3 cm beyond the tumor edge. The sample consisted of distant non-tumor lung tissue. The sequence was collected from a man aged 60-69 years with non-small cell lung cancer. The chain carries TRBV7-8 and TRBJ2-1; D remains ambiguous. CDR3 in DNA: TGTGCCTGCAGCCCGCTTAGTCGCAGGTATGAGCAGTTCTTC. This gives the protein CACSPLSRRYEQFF. The full variable domain, completed using reference TRBV7-8 and TRBJ2-1, is GAGVSQSPRYKVAKRGQDVALRCDPISGHVSLFWYQQALGQGPEFLTYFQNEAQLDKSGLPSDRFFAERPEGSVSTLKIQRTQQEDSAVYLCACSPLSRRYEQFFGPGTRLTVL.